The T cell receptor beta chain under discussion was sequenced for a study of T cell repertoires in cytomegalovirus infection. Study at large: Public TCR beta signatures provided an indication of both CMV infection and a matching HLA type. Study-wide findings and caveats: It was HLA-C-restricted CMV-specific TCR beta clonotypes that dominated the response ex vivo.

This CDR3 contains 16 residues. V lost 6 bases and J lost 0; bases outside the gene matches: 6. Germline V gene data show CDR1 as DFQATT and CDR2 as SNEGSKA (reference sequence). MiXCR, run by TCRdb on the reads, gives a single entry per CDR3 protein. The sample carries hundreds of thousands of distinct CDR3 sequences, 24% recorded once. As to this clonotype: Its antigen is not known.

V and J are TRBV20-1 and TRBJ1-4; 11 bases are shared with TRBD1. Material for sequencing was CD8+ T cells from PBMCs. This TCR came from a human donor in good health (CMV status not recorded). Some clones in this sample may be carry-over from other donors' samples. The CDR3 loop reads CSAPDRGLATNEKLFF. CDR3 bases: TGCAGTGCACCGGACAGGGGGCTTGCAACTAATGAAAAACTGTTTTTT.